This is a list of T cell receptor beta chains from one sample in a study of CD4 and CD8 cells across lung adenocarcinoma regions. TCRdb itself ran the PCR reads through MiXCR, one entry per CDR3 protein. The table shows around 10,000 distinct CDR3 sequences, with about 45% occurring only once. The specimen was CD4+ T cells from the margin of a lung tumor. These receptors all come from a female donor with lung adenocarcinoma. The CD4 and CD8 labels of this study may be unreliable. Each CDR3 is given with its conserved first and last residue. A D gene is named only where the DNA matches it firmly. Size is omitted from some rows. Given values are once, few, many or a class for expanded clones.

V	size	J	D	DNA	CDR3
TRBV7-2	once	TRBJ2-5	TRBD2	TGTGCCAGCAGCGCGGGGCGGGGGGGCCGTGACCAAGACACCCAGTACTTC	CASSAGRGGRDQDTQYF
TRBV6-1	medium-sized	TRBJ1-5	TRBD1	TGTGCCAGCAAACCGGGACAGTTGACTTCGCCCCAGCATTTT	CASKPGQLTSPQHF
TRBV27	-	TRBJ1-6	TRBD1	TGTGCCAGCAGTTTAGAGCAGGGGGCGAATTCACCCCTCCACTTT	CASSLEQGANSPLHF
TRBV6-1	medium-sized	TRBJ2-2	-	TGTGCCAGCAGTGAGATCTTGATCACCGGGGAGCTGTTTTTT	CASSEILITGELFF
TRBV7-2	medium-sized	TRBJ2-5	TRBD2	TGTGCCAGCAGGCAAGGGACTAGCGGGAGGGCCTCGGGAGAGACCCAGTACTTC	CASRQGTSGRASGETQYF
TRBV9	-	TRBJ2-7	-	TGTGCCAGCAGCGTAGGTGGGAGGCGTTCGGGGGAGCAGTACTTC	CASSVGGRRSGEQYF
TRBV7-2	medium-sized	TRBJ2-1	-	TGTGCCAGCAGCTCGCCCCGACAGGCCAATGAGCAGTTCTTC	CASSSPRQANEQFF
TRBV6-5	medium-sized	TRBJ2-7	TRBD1	TGTGCCAGCAGTTCAAGGACAGGTCCTGGCTCCTACGAGCAGTACTTC	CASSSRTGPGSYEQYF
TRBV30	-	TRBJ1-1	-	TGTGCCGTCCGGTGGAACACTGAAGCTTTCTTT	CAVRWNTEAFF
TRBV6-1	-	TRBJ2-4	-	TGTGCTAGGAGGGTCGGGCGCCATGACCGAGACACTCAGTACTTC	CARRVGRHDRDTQYF
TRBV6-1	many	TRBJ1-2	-	TGTGCCAGCAGTGAATATTTGTTTGGTGACTCGGGTACCTTC	CASSEYLFGDSGTF
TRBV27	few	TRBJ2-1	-	TGTGCCAGCAGAGTAGAGGATGAGCAGTTCTTC	CASRVEDEQFF
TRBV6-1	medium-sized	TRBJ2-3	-	TGTGCCAGCAGAACGGCGGCGGGAACGGTGGCAGATACGCAGTATTTT	CASRTAAGTVADTQYF
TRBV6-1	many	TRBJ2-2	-	TGTGCCAGCAGGAGGACAGAGAACACCGGGGAGCTGTTTTTT	CASRRTENTGELFF
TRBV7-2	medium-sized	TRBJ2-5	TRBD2	TGTGCCAGCAGCGAAGGAGGGGACTATCAGCAGTACTTC	CASSEGGDYQQYF
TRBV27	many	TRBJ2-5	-	TGTGCCAGCAGTATAAGACAGGGCGGGAAGACCCAGTACTTC	CASSIRQGGKTQYF
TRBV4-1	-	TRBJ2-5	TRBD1	TGCGCCAGCAGCCAAGCGGACAGGAATTCAAGAGAAGAGTACTTC	CASSQADRNSREEYF